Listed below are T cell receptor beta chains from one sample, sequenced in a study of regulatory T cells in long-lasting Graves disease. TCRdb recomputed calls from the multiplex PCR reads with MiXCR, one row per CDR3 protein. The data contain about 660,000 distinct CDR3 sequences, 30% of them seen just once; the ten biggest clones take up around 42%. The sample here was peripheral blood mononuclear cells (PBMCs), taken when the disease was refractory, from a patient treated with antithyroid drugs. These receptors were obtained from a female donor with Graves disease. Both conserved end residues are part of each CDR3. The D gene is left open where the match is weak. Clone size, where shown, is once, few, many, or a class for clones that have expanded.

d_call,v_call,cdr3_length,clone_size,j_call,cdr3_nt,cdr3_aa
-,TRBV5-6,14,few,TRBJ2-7,TGTGCCAGCAGCCCGCGGTTTGGCCTCTACGAGCAGTACTTC,CASSPRFGLYEQYF
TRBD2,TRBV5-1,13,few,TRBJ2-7,TGCGCCAGCGGACTAGCGGGAGGCGGCGAGCAGTACTTC,CASGLAGGGEQYF
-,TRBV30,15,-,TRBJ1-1,TGTGCCTGGAAGCCGGTGAGTGGGAGGAACACTGAAGCTTTCTTT,CAWKPVSGRNTEAFF
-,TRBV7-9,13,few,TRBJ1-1,TGTGCCAGCAGCAACCCATTGGCGGGTGAAGCTTTCTTT,CASSNPLAGEAFF
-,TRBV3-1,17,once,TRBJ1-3,TGTGCCAGCAGCCAAGCTGGTCGGGGGGTTGGTGGAAACACCATATATTTT,CASSQAGRGVGGNTIYF
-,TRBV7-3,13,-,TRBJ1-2,TGTGCCAGCAGCCCCGGGGTCAGCTATGGCTACACCTTC,CASSPGVSYGYTF
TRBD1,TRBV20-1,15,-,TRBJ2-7,TGCAGTGCGAGTAAATGGGACAGGGAACTCGGAGAGCAGTACTTC,CSASKWDRELGEQYF
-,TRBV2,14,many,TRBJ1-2,TGTGCCAGCAGTGAGGGCAGGGACGCTCCGGGCTACACCTTC,CASSEGRDAPGYTF
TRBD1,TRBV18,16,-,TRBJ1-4,TGTGCCAGCTCACCCAGGGAGACAGGGGGACGTGAAAAACTGTTTTTT,CASSPRETGGREKLFF
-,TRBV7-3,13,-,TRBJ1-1,TGTGCCAGCAGCTTTGGGGGGACCTTTGAAGCTTTCTTT,CASSFGGTFEAFF
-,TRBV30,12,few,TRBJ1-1,TGTGCCTGGAGTATCCGTAACACTGAAGCTTTCTTT,CAWSIRNTEAFF
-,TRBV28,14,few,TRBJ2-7,TGTGCCAGCAGTCCGCGGACAGAAACCTACGAGCAGTACTTC,CASSPRTETYEQYF
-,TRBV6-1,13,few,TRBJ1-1,TGTGCCAGCAGTGAATTGCAGCGGGGTGAAGCTTTCTTT,CASSELQRGEAFF
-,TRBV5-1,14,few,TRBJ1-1,TGCGCCAGCAGCTTGGCGGGGGCAAGGACTGAAGCTTTCTTT,CASSLAGARTEAFF
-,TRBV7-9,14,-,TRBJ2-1,TGTGCCAGCAGCTTAGGGGGGGCCCTCAATGAGCAGTTCTTC,CASSLGGALNEQFF
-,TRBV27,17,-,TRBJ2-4,TGTGCCAGCAGTTTATCTGGCAGGGCGTTAGCCAAAAACATTCAGTACTTC,CASSLSGRALAKNIQYF
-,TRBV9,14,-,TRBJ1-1,TGTGCCAGCAGTCTTATCGGGGTGAACACTGAAGCTTTCTTT,CASSLIGVNTEAFF
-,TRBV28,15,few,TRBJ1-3,TGTGCCAGCAGGCCTCGGGGGGCGGCTGGAAACACCATATATTTT,CASRPRGAAGNTIYF
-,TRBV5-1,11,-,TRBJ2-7,TGCGCCAGCAGGGACGCCTACGAGCAGTACTTC,CASRDAYEQYF
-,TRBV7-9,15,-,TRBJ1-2,TGTGCCAGCAGCTCAACAGGGACACCGAACTATGGCTACACCTTC,CASSSTGTPNYGYTF
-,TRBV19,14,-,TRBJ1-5,TGTGCCAGTAGTACACAGGGACCCAATCAGCCCCAGCATTTT,CASSTQGPNQPQHF
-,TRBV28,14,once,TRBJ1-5,TGTGTCAGCAAGATCGACAGGTTCAATCAGCCCCAGCATTTT,CVSKIDRFNQPQHF
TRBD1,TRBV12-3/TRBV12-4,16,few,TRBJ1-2,TGTGCCAGCAGTCGCCGTCCCGGGACAGGGGGCTATGGCTACACCTTC,CASSRRPGTGGYGYTF
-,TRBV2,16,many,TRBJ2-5,TGTGCCAGCAGGGCTGAAAGACTAAGGGGAAAAGAGACCCAGTACTTC,CASRAERLRGKETQYF
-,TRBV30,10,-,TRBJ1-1,TGTGCCTGGCAGGGAGTTCGGGCTTTCTTT,CAWQGVRAFF
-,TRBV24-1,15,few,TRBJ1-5,TGTGCCACCAGTGAGGACCGTGGGGGCAATCAGCCCCAGCATTTT,CATSEDRGGNQPQHF
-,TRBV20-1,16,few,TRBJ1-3,TGCAGTGCCCAGAGGGGGGGCAACCAAGGCGGAAACACCATATATTTT,CSAQRGGNQGGNTIYF
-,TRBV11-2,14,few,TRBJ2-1,TGTGCCAGCAGCTTAGATATGGCGGTCAATGAGCAGTTCTTC,CASSLDMAVNEQFF
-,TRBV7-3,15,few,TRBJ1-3,TGTGCCAGCAGCCCTGACGGGCTCTCTGGAAACACCATATATTTT,CASSPDGLSGNTIYF
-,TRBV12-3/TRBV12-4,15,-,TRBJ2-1,TGTGCCAGCAGTTGGAGTTACAGCTCCTACAATGAGCAGTTCTTC,CASSWSYSSYNEQFF
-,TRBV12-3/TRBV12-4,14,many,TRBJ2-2,TGTGCCAGCAGTTCCAAAGTGTTCACCGGGGAGCTGTTTTTT,CASSSKVFTGELFF
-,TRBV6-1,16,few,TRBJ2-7,TGTGCCAGCAGTAGACAGGGAGGGAACCCCGCCTACGAGCAGTACTTC,CASSRQGGNPAYEQYF
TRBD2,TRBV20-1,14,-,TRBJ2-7,TGCAGTGCTCATTCGACTAGCGGGAGCTACGAGCAGTACTTC,CSAHSTSGSYEQYF
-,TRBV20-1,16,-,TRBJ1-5,TGCAGTGCTACCGGGCTTGGGGGGGCGAGCAATCAGCCCCAGCATTTT,CSATGLGGASNQPQHF
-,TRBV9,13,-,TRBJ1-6,TGTGCCAGCAGCGTACGGGGGAACTCACCCCTCCACTTT,CASSVRGNSPLHF
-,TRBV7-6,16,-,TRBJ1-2,TGTGCCAGCAGCTTAGCCACAGGGTACCCCAACTATGGCTACACCTTC,CASSLATGYPNYGYTF
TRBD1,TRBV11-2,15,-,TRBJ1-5,TGTGCCAGCAGCTCCGGGACAGGGGGCATTCAGCCCCAGCATTTT,CASSSGTGGIQPQHF
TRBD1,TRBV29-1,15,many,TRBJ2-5,TGCAGCGTTGAAGATGGGGACAGAACTGGAAAGACCCAGTACTTC,CSVEDGDRTGKTQYF
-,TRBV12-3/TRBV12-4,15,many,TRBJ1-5,TGTGCCAGCAGCCCCTCTCAGCGGGTGGGTCAGCCCCAGCATTTT,CASSPSQRVGQPQHF
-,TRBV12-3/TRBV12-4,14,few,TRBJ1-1,TGTGCCAGCAGTTTAAGGGAGGGAGTGTCTGAAGCTTTCTTT,CASSLREGVSEAFF
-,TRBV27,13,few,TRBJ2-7,TGTGCCAGCACGAGGGGCAATGCCTACGAGCAGTACTTC,CASTRGNAYEQYF
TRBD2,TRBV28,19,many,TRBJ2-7,TGTGCCAGCAGTCCGCCCCTTCTAGCGGGAGTATCCTTTGCCTACGAGCAGTACTTC,CASSPPLLAGVSFAYEQYF